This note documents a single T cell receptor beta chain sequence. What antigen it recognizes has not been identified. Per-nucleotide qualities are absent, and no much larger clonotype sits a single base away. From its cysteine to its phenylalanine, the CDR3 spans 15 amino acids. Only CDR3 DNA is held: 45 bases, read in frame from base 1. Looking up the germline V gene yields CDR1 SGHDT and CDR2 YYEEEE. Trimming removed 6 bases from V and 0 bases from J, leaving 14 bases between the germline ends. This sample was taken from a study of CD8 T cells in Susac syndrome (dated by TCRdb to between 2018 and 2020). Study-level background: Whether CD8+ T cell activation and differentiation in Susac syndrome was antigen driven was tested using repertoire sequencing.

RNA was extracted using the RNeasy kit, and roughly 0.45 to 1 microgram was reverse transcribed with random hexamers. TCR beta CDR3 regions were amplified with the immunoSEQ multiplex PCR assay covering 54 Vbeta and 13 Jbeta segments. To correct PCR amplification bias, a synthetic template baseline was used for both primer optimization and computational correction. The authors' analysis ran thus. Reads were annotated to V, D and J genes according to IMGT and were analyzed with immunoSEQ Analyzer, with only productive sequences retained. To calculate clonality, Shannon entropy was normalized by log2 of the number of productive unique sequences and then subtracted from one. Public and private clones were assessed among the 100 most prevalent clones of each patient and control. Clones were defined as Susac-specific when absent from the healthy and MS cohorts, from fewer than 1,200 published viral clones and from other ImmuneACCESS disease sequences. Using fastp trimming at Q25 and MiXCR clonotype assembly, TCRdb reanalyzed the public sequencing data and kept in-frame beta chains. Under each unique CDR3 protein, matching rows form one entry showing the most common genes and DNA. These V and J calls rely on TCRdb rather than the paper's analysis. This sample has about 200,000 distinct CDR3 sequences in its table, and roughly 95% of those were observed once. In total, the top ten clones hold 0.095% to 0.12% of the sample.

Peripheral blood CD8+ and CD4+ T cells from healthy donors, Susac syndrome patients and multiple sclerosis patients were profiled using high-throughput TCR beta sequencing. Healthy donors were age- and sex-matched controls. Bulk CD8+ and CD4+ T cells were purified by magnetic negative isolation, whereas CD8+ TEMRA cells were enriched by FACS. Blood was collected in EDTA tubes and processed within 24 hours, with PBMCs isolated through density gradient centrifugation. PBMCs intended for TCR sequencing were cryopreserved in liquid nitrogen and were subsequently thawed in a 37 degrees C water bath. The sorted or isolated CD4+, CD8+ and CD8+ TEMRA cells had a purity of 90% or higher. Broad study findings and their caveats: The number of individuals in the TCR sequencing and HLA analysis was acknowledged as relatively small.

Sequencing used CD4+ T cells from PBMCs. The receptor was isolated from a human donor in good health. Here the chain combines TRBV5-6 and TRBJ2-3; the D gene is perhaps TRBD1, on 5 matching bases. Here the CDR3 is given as CASTFRGFSTDTQYF. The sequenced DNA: TGTGCCAGCACCTTTAGGGGATTTAGCACAGATACGCAGTATTTT.